Listed below are T cell receptor beta chains from one sample, sequenced in a study of early T cells in non-severe SARS-CoV-2 infection. TCRdb itself ran the 5' RACE reads through MiXCR, one entry per CDR3 protein. The sample carries 65,000 to 95,000 distinct CDR3 sequences, 9% to 15% recorded once. The sample consisted of whole blood, taken at baseline. The receptors shown here come from an adult who was a healthcare worker with PCR-confirmed SARS-CoV-2 infection or an uninfected control (not recorded which). The donor label of this sample is uncertain. Both conserved end residues are part of each CDR3. The D gene is left open where the match is weak. Some rows have no size entry. The others give once, few or many, or a class for an expanded clone.

j_gene: TRBJ2-1
d_gene: TRBD2
v_gene: TRBV7-2
len: 16
abundance: -
CDR3nt: TGTGCCAGCAGCTTACTAGCGGGAGTGGGGTACAATGAGCAGTTCTTC
CDR3aa: CASSLLAGVGYNEQFF

j_gene: TRBJ2-5
d_gene: -
v_gene: TRBV29-1
len: 14
abundance: -
CDR3nt: TGCAGCGTTGCTAGGGGACTGGCGCGAGAGACCCAGTACTTC
CDR3aa: CSVARGLARETQYF

j_gene: TRBJ2-3
d_gene: TRBD2
v_gene: TRBV4-3
len: 20
abundance: -
CDR3nt: TGCGCCAGCAGCCAAGAAGAGCTATTTGCGGGGGGGTCGAGCACAGATACGCAGTATTTT
CDR3aa: CASSQEELFAGGSSTDTQYF

j_gene: TRBJ2-3
d_gene: TRBD2
v_gene: TRBV10-1
len: 15
abundance: -
CDR3nt: TGCGCCAGCAGTGCTAGCGGGACGCGTACAGATACGCAGTATTTT
CDR3aa: CASSASGTRTDTQYF

j_gene: TRBJ1-2
d_gene: TRBD1
v_gene: TRBV12-3/TRBV12-4
len: 14
abundance: many
CDR3nt: TGTGCCAGCAGTTTAAACAGGGGAAAGTATGGCTACACCTTC
CDR3aa: CASSLNRGKYGYTF

j_gene: TRBJ2-7
d_gene: TRBD1
v_gene: TRBV28
len: 14
abundance: -
CDR3nt: TGTGCCAGCAGTTTAGGGACAGGGTCCGGCGAGCAGTACTTC
CDR3aa: CASSLGTGSGEQYF

j_gene: TRBJ2-5
d_gene: -
v_gene: TRBV12-3/TRBV12-4
len: 14
abundance: -
CDR3nt: TGTGCCAGCAGTCCTAAACACGGACAAGAGACCCAGTACTTC
CDR3aa: CASSPKHGQETQYF

j_gene: TRBJ1-4
d_gene: TRBD1
v_gene: TRBV6-2/TRBV6-3
len: 15
abundance: few
CDR3nt: TGTGCCAGCAGTTACTCGGACAGGGCGAATGAAAAACTGTTTTTT
CDR3aa: CASSYSDRANEKLFF

j_gene: TRBJ2-7
d_gene: TRBD2
v_gene: TRBV5-6
len: 14
abundance: few
CDR3nt: TGTGCCAGCAGCTTGCTAGCGGGACTGTACGAGCAGTACTTC
CDR3aa: CASSLLAGLYEQYF

j_gene: TRBJ1-2
d_gene: -
v_gene: TRBV15
len: 17
abundance: -
CDR3nt: TGTGCCACCAGCAGCGGTACTCCAACCCTCCCCAACGGGGGCTACACCTTC
CDR3aa: CATSSGTPTLPNGGYTF

j_gene: TRBJ2-1
d_gene: -
v_gene: TRBV2
len: 11
abundance: few
CDR3nt: TGTGCCAGCAGTGACAAGGTAGATAGGTTCTTC
CDR3aa: CASSDKVDRFF

j_gene: TRBJ2-7
d_gene: TRBD2
v_gene: TRBV13
len: 17
abundance: few
CDR3nt: TGTGCCAGCAGCCCAAGACTAGCGGGAGAATTCTCCTACGAGCAGTACTTC
CDR3aa: CASSPRLAGEFSYEQYF

j_gene: TRBJ2-7
d_gene: -
v_gene: TRBV11-1
len: 14
abundance: -
CDR3nt: TGTGCCAGCAGCTTAGTCAGGGCGACCTACGAGCAGTACTTC
CDR3aa: CASSLVRATYEQYF

j_gene: TRBJ2-1
d_gene: TRBD2
v_gene: TRBV7-8
len: 15
abundance: many
CDR3nt: TGTGCCAGCAGCGGGAGCGGGAGGTTCTACAATGAGCAGTTCTTC
CDR3aa: CASSGSGRFYNEQFF

j_gene: TRBJ2-1
d_gene: TRBD2
v_gene: TRBV7-3
len: 16
abundance: many
CDR3nt: TGTGCCAGCAGCTTAAGACTAGCGGGGACCTACAATGAGCAGTTCTTC
CDR3aa: CASSLRLAGTYNEQFF

j_gene: TRBJ2-1
d_gene: TRBD2
v_gene: TRBV2
len: 15
abundance: few
CDR3nt: TGTGCCAGCTTAAGGGAATTAGCGGGAGTGGGTGAGCAGTTCTTC
CDR3aa: CASLRELAGVGEQFF

j_gene: TRBJ2-3
d_gene: TRBD2
v_gene: TRBV6-5
len: 20
abundance: few
CDR3nt: TGTGCCAGCAGTTACCTTCGAGGGGGACTCGGGACTAGCGGGGCGAATACGCAGTATTTT
CDR3aa: CASSYLRGGLGTSGANTQYF

j_gene: TRBJ2-2
d_gene: TRBD2
v_gene: TRBV7-3
len: 17
abundance: many
CDR3nt: TGTGCCAGCAGCCCCGGCTCGCTAGCGGGAGGGGCCGGGGAGCTGTTTTTT
CDR3aa: CASSPGSLAGGAGELFF

j_gene: TRBJ2-4
d_gene: -
v_gene: TRBV6-2/TRBV6-3
len: 16
abundance: -
CDR3nt: TGTGCCAGCAGTTACGATCGGGGAAGGACCAAAAACATTCAGTACTTC
CDR3aa: CASSYDRGRTKNIQYF

j_gene: TRBJ2-3
d_gene: TRBD1
v_gene: TRBV18
len: 19
abundance: -
CDR3nt: TGTGCCAGCTCACTACGGACAGGGTTAAGCGGACTGAGCACAGATACGCAGTATTTT
CDR3aa: CASSLRTGLSGLSTDTQYF

j_gene: TRBJ2-1
d_gene: TRBD2
v_gene: TRBV12-3/TRBV12-4
len: 18
abundance: -
CDR3nt: TGTGCCAGCACGGGAGTTCACGGACTAGCGGGCCAGTGGAATGAGCAGTTCTTC
CDR3aa: CASTGVHGLAGQWNEQFF

j_gene: TRBJ1-1
d_gene: -
v_gene: TRBV6-5
len: 14
abundance: few
CDR3nt: TGTGCCAGCAGTTCAGTCCAGACGCTAACTGAAGCTTTCTTT
CDR3aa: CASSSVQTLTEAFF

j_gene: TRBJ2-1
d_gene: -
v_gene: TRBV7-2
len: 14
abundance: many
CDR3nt: TGTGCCAGCAGCTCAAGGGGCCGGGGGATTGAGCAGTTCTTC
CDR3aa: CASSSRGRGIEQFF

j_gene: TRBJ2-3
d_gene: TRBD2
v_gene: TRBV7-2
len: 14
abundance: many
CDR3nt: TGTGCCAGCAGCTCCAGGACTAGCGGGGGTGGGCAGTATTTT
CDR3aa: CASSSRTSGGGQYF

j_gene: TRBJ2-2
d_gene: -
v_gene: TRBV12-3/TRBV12-4
len: 16
abundance: -
CDR3nt: TGTGCCAGCAGTTTATCCGTCCGGGCCTATACCGGGGAGCTGTTTTTT
CDR3aa: CASSLSVRAYTGELFF

j_gene: TRBJ2-5
d_gene: -
v_gene: TRBV12-3/TRBV12-4
len: 15
abundance: -
CDR3nt: TGTGCCAGCAGTTTCAGTCCCGGCCTGCAAGAGACCCAGTACTTC
CDR3aa: CASSFSPGLQETQYF

j_gene: TRBJ2-1
d_gene: TRBD2
v_gene: TRBV5-5
len: 20
abundance: many
CDR3nt: TGTGCCAGCAGCCCTAGGGGACTAGCGGGGACTTTGAGCTCCTACAATGAGCAGTTCTTC
CDR3aa: CASSPRGLAGTLSSYNEQFF

j_gene: TRBJ2-3
d_gene: -
v_gene: TRBV5-6
len: 15
abundance: few
CDR3nt: TGTGCCAGCAGCACCCCCCCGTTCCAGACTGGTACGCAGTATTTT
CDR3aa: CASSTPPFQTGTQYF

j_gene: TRBJ2-1
d_gene: -
v_gene: TRBV7-9
len: 13
abundance: -
CDR3nt: TGTGCCAGCAGCTTAGCTCCTCTCAATGAGCAGTTCTTC
CDR3aa: CASSLAPLNEQFF

j_gene: TRBJ1-5
d_gene: -
v_gene: TRBV18
len: 13
abundance: -
CDR3nt: TGTGCCAGCTCGTGGCAGATAAATCAGCCCCAGCATTTT
CDR3aa: CASSWQINQPQHF